This T cell receptor (beta chain) stems from a study of cytomegalovirus exposure and HLA in healthy donors (dated by TCRdb to 2015 to 2018). Broadly, across the study: An earlier analysis of under 600 of the donors reported approximately 300 Gb of sequence data and some 120 million unique TCR beta sequences from 150 million to 200 million T cells. Roughly 300 gigabases of sequencing data and 78 million or so unique TCR sequences were included in an early release covering 500 to 750 HLA-typed donors. Of the 300 to 500 genotyped donors, 65% to 90% were placed in the genetic ancestry cluster associated with self-reported Caucasian donors. The study was designed to test whether signatures of past pathogen exposure could be identified by cataloging public T cell receptors. The study used immunosequencing to profile the T cell repertoires of 666 subjects and linked those repertoires to cytomegalovirus serostatus. In addition to the first cohort of 666 subjects, a separate validation cohort of approximately 120 different subjects was used. High-throughput TCR immunosequencing, statistical association of individual TCRs with disease status, and machine learning were combined to predict cytomegalovirus infection status. A later analysis re-analyzed previously published TCR beta repertoires from about 730 donors and added high-resolution HLA genotyping to study TCR occurrence patterns. Rather than drawing on any new phenotypic data, the later analysis identified candidate immune exposures from TCR beta sequences and the way those sequences occurred across donors. An earlier analysis of 500 to 750 of the donors applied high-throughput TCR beta sequencing to assess whether each TCR beta V gene segment acted as functional or pseudogenic. Donor age, sex, ethnicity and CMV serostatus were compiled alongside the repertoire data. Genome-wide SNP genotypes for about 65% of the 666 donors were used in a later genetic analysis, which treated that subset as a discovery cohort. Every discovery cohort repertoire had been produced on one sequencing platform. HLA typing included class I and class II loci at four-digit resolution. Typing coverage differed by locus: A, B, C, DRB1 and DQB1 were typed in roughly 629-630 donors, DQA1 in about 560, DPA1 in some 570, and DPB1 in around 490. Five DR-DQ haplotypes were handled as single units for association and clustering because linkage in the cohort was strong. Across around 400 genotyped donors of the cohort, an average of approximately 240,000 unique TCR beta nucleotide sequences per donor were sequenced, and roughly 20% of those sequences were non-productive. General study outcomes and caveats: Immune exposure information for the cohort was limited to CMV serostatus. The authors suggested that the approach could potentially be generalized to other disease states and immunological phenotypes. Because HLA typing was missing for some donors at each locus, association tests included only the typed subset. A later analysis found that most CMV-associated TCR beta chains appeared HLA-restricted, with HLA associations seemingly driven largely by CMV exposure. A later genetic analysis associated a missense DCLRE1C variant with V-gene and J-gene trimming of TCR beta chains, and an independent cohort replicated the association. A further reported finding was that TCR beta sequences accurately predicted the HLA-A and HLA-B alleles for most subjects in the first cohort. Correlated functional status among segregating V segments might reflect linkage disequilibrium, but an unknown experimental factor could not be ruled out. In a later analysis, several top co-occurrence clusters were reported to appear linked to parvovirus B19, influenza, CMV and Epstein-Barr virus. Roughly 15 rarely observed V segments, including chromosome 9 orphons, were excluded from the earlier analysis of a few hundred of the donors because counts were too low. When HLA alleles, especially DR and DQ, strongly co-occurred, attributing TCR associations to individual alleles was difficult. In a later analysis, around 17,000 TCR beta sequences were associated with specific HLA alleles at a false discovery rate of 0.05. Roughly uniform sequencing depth across donors was assumed in presence/absence analyses, although this assumption may not hold. A cluster of highly shared sequence variants was judged likely to represent a technical artifact of the sequencing pipeline. According to a later analysis, TCR association rates differed among HLA loci, with DRB1 alleles showing the most associated TCRs and HLA-C alleles showing the fewest. Cytomegalovirus status was reported to be diagnosed by the classifier with high specificity and sensitivity in both the original and validation cohorts. Most TCR sequences were seen in very few donors, while some public TCRs were found in many individuals. The cohort was sequenced for TCR beta chains only, and without alpha or paired-chain data the features that could be detected were limited. A later genetic analysis reported fewer N-insertions in productive TCRs among donors in an Asian-associated ancestry cluster than the roughly 700-donor mean. Some IMGT-functional V segments, including TRBV6-2 and TRBV6-3, could not be told apart with the 87-base-pair reads, so those segments were excluded. Broadly in line with IMGT annotations, most TCR beta V segments showed up in productive rearrangements about 87% or about 30% of the time in an earlier analysis of 587 of the donors. The study gave a list of over 150 TCR beta chains associated with cytomegalovirus. In a later analysis, HLA-associated TCR beta chains showed more clonal expansion and lower generation probabilities than non-associated chains that were equally common. In vitro tests confirmed that a few of the cytomegalovirus-associated TCR beta chains recognize cytomegalovirus antigens.

Library preparation was by the immunoSEQ multiplex PCR assay. For the multiplex PCR, a mixture combining 60 forward primers for TCR Vbeta segments and 13 reverse primers for TCR Jbeta segments was used. The CDR3 region of rearranged TCR beta genes was amplified from genomic DNA by a multiplex PCR assay. The amplified TCR beta libraries were sequenced on the Illumina HiSeq System as 87-base-pair reads. Processing in the source paper ran as follows. Across the 700 or so repertoires, a later analysis counted approximately 75 million unique TCR beta chains, approximately 10 million of which were shared by at least two donors. Raw reads were error-corrected and collapsed into unique sequences with a nearest-neighbor algorithm that merged closely related sequences to remove PCR and sequencing errors. Alignment of CDR3 sequences to IMGT reference sequences was used to assign V, D and J gene segments. For a sequence to be retained, a match of at least six nucleotides to both a V gene segment and a J gene segment was required. A rearrangement counted as productive if the CDR3 had no stop codons and remained in frame with V and J, and every other rearrangement counted as non-productive. CDR3 was defined by IMGT convention, running from the second conserved V-encoded cysteine to the conserved J-encoded phenylalanine. The earlier analysis of some 600 of the donors excluded sequences that lacked an unambiguous match to a single V gene segment. In an earlier analysis of about 590 of the donors, a V segment was called functional when productive rearrangements were above 56.7%, and segregating when the standard deviation between donors exceeded 5%. A statistical classification framework was developed to diagnose cytomegalovirus status using the catalog of TCR beta chain sequences. A later analysis assigned V and J genes by comparing TCR nucleotide sequences with IMGT/GENE-DB human TR gene sequences. Using the TCRdist pipeline, a later analysis assigned CDR3 sequences along with most-parsimonious VDJ recombination scenarios. In a later analysis, each TCR beta chain was defined by its CDR3 amino acid sequence together with its V-gene family, and reads without a unique V-gene family were excluded. In a later analysis, 500 to 650 highly shared, low-generation-probability nucleotide sequences were removed to address suspected cross-contamination and a sequencing artifact. For each public chain, a later analysis derived a clonal expansion index from normalized ranks of inferred template counts within each repertoire. Generation probabilities in a later analysis came from a VDJ recombination model fitted to out-of-frame rearrangements, and those results were checked against IGoR. Hypergeometric tests were used in a later analysis to score TCR-TCR, TCR-HLA and TCR-CMV co-occurrence, with a repertoire-size bias correction applied to the TCR pairs. In a later analysis, false discovery rates were estimated by permuting HLA or CMV assignments 20 times. A later analysis grouped co-occurring TCRs with DBSCAN, adding TCRdist sequence similarity when clustering within HLA-allele-positive subsets. Co-occurrence clustering excluded repertoires with fewer than 30,000 or more than 120,000 public chains, plus five with anomalous nucleotide sharing. Not all clones reach the TCRdb copy of this immuneACCESS table, which keeps in-frame sequences only. Checked studies attribute under half of the gap to unresolved V genes and leave the rest unexplained. V and J calls and clone size are those listed in that table; D and trimming were worked out from the DNA. Across this sample there are around 100,000 clones, with roughly 75% seen only once. The ten largest account for around an eighth of the sample.

The germline V gene (reference sequence) specifies LNHNV as CDR1 and YYDKDF as CDR2. The junction carries 11 bases between V and J, which are trimmed by 0 bases and 2 bases respectively. The CDR3 holds 15 amino acids from the cysteine to the phenylalanine. The sequence is cut down to CDR3 DNA, 45 bases in frame from base 1. This clone was picked up a small number of times. Its binding antigen is unknown. Base qualities are not provided; no much larger clone lies one nucleotide away. The cohort was made up of approximately 670 healthy bone marrow donors. Cohort members were all nominally healthy when sampled, although unrecorded immune exposures were likely present. The donor tested CMV seropositive and was one of the 289 seropositive cohort members. A peripheral blood sample was provided by each donor, and peripheral blood mononuclear cells were used for TCR beta sequencing. The Qiagen DNeasy Blood Extraction Kit was used to extract genomic DNA from the blood cell samples.

The origin of this receptor is a male donor in good health and CMV-seropositive. The sequencing input was PBMCs. The rearrangement joined TRBV15 to TRBJ2-7, with no reliable assignment of the D segment. The base sequence is TGTGCCACCAGCAGAGACAAAGTCAGTACCTACGAGCAGTACTTC. Its protein is CATSRDKVSTYEQYF.